The 8 T cell receptor beta chains below come from one sample, sequenced in a study of cytomegalovirus exposure and HLA in healthy donors. This table comes from immunoSEQ multiplex PCR, and its TCRdb copy is limited to in-frame clones, with some not included. In the table there are 120,000 or so clones, 89% of which are singletons. The sequenced sample was PBMCs. These TCRs come from a young woman in good health and CMV-seronegative.

The chain uses TRBV27 and TRBJ2-3; 12 nucleotides agree with TRBD2. V lost 5 bases and J lost 4; bases outside the gene matches: 7. The CDR3 has 16 residues. From germline, CDR1 is MNHEY and CDR2 SMNVEV (reference sequence). CDR3 bases: TGTGCCAGCAGTCCTCTGACTAGCGGGGGACCAGATACGCAGTATTTT. Residues: CASSPLTSGGPDTQYF.

The V gene is TRBV5-1, the J gene TRBJ2-7; 10 positions match TRBD1. CDR3 size: 14 residues. V was pared by 6 bases and J by 3 bases, with 6 bases of the junction left unmatched. Germline V gene sequence: CDR1 SGHRS, CDR2 YFSETQ. This chain's CDR3 is CASTGTGVDYEQYF. CDR3 in DNA: TGCGCCAGCACCGGGACAGGGGTGGACTACGAGCAGTACTTC.

V and J are TRBV27 and TRBJ2-3; D is perhaps TRBD1 (5 bases). The CDR3 is 15 residues long. Germline V lookup: CDR1 MNHEY, CDR2 SMNVEV (reference sequence). V lost 6 bases to trimming and J lost 5 bases, with 18 bases between them. The CDR3 nucleotides read TGTGCCAGCAGAAACAGGTTCCCCCGCGGAGATACGCAGTATTTT. This gives the protein CASRNRFPRGDTQYF.

This chain uses TRBV19 with TRBJ1-2, with 10 bases fitting TRBD1. CDR1 LNHDA and CDR2 SQIVND come from the germline V gene (reference sequence). Trimming removed 10 bases from V and 4 bases from J; junction bases left unmatched: 9. The CDR3 totals 14 residues. This CDR3 is CATGGRDRGYGYTF. CDR3 bases: TGTGCCACCGGGGGCCGGGACAGGGGCTATGGCTACACCTTC.

The chain couples TRBV27 to TRBJ2-3, with 7 nucleotides matching TRBD2. Germline V gene lookup returns CDR1 MNHEY and CDR2 SMNVEV (reference sequence). The CDR3 has 18 amino acids. V trimming: 1 base; J trimming: 5 bases; junction bases outside the gene matches: 15. The CDR3 coding sequence is TGTGCCAGCAGTTTATTCTTTACGGGGGGTGGTTTAAGAGATACGCAGTATTTT. The encoded protein is CASSLFFTGGGLRDTQYF.

The genes are TRBV7-2 and TRBJ2-7, with 10 bases aligning to TRBD1. Trimming at V came to 5 bases and at J to 5 bases, leaving 12 bases not matched to a gene. This CDR3 is built from 16 residues. CDR1 is SGHTA and CDR2 is FQGNSA in the germline V gene. The CDR3 sequence is CASSVAGTGALDEQYF. CDR3 coding DNA: TGTGCCAGCAGCGTTGCCGGGACAGGGGCTTTGGACGAGCAGTACTTC.

The chain uses TRBV27 and TRBJ1-1, with D tentatively TRBD1 (6 bases). The germline CDR1 and CDR2 sequences are MNHEY and SMNVEV (reference sequence). Trimming removed 1 base from V and 1 base from J, with 13 bases in between. The CDR3 is 16 amino acids. CDR3 sequence: CASSLWAGAGNTEAFF. In DNA form, the CDR3 reads TGTGCCAGCAGTTTATGGGCAGGGGCAGGGAACACTGAAGCTTTCTTT.

The chain is built from TRBV7-2 and TRBJ2-5; D gene unclear. This CDR3 is built from 13 residues. The V gene lost 2 bases and the J gene lost 2 bases, with 6 bases spanning the gap. Germline loops: CDR1 SGHTA, CDR2 FQGNSA. CDR3: CASSLPLQETQYF. In nucleotides, the CDR3 is TGTGCCAGCAGCTTACCCCTTCAAGAGACCCAGTACTTC.